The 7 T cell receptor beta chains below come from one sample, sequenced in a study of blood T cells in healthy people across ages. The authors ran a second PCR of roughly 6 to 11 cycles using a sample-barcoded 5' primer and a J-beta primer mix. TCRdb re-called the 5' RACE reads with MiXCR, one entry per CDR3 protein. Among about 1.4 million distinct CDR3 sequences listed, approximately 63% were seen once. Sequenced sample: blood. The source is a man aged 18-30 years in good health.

CDR3 nucleotides: TGTGCCAGCCGTAACGGTGTGGGAGCGACCTACGAGCAGTACTTC. Encoded protein: CASRNGVGATYEQYF. The rearrangement links TRBV6-5 to TRBJ2-7, with a possible D match to TRBD2 (5 bases). CDR1 and CDR2 (germline): MNHEY, SVGAGI. The V gene lost 8 bases and the J gene lost 2 bases, with 19 bases spanning the gap. The CDR3 spans 15 residues.

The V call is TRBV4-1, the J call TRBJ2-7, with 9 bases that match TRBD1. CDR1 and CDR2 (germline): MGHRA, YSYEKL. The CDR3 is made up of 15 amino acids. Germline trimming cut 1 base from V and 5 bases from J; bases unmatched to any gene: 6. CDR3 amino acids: CASSQGQGEFHEQYF. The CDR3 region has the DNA TGCGCCAGCAGCCAAGGACAGGGGGAATTTCACGAGCAGTACTTC.

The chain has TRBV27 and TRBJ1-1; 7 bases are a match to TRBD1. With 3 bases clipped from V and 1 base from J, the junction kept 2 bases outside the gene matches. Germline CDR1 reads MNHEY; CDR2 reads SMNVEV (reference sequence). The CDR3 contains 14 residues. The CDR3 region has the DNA TGTGCCAGCAGTTTCGGGACAGAGAACACTGAAGCTTTCTTT. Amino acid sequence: CASSFGTENTEAFF.

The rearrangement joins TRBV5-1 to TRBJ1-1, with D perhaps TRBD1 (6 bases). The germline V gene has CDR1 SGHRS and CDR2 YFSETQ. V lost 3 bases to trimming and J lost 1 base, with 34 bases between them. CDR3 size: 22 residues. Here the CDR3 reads CASSSPSRLDNFPGTTNTEAFF. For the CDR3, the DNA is TGCGCCAGCAGCTCCCCCAGTAGGTTGGATAACTTCCCAGGGACAACGAACACTGAAGCTTTCTTT. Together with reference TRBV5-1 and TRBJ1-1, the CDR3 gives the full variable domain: KAGVTQTPRYLIKTRGQQVTLSCSPISGHRSVSWYQQTPGQGLQFLFEYFSETQRNKGNFPGRFSGRQFSNSRSEMNVSTLELGDSALYLCASSSPSRLDNFPGTTNTEAFFGQGTRLTVV.

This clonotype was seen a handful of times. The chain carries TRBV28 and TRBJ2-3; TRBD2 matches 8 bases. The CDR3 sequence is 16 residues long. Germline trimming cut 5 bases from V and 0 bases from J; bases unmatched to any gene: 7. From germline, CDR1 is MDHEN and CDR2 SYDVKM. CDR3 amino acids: CASSPPLAGSTDTQYF. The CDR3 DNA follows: TGTGCCAGCAGTCCCCCGTTAGCGGGAAGCACAGATACGCAGTATTTT.

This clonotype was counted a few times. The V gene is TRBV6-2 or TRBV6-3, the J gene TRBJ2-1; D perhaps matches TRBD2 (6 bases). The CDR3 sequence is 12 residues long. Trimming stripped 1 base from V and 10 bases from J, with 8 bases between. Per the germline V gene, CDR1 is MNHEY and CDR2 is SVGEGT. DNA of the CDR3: TGTGCCAGCAGTTACTGGCGGGACGAGCAGTTCTTC. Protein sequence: CASSYWRDEQFF.

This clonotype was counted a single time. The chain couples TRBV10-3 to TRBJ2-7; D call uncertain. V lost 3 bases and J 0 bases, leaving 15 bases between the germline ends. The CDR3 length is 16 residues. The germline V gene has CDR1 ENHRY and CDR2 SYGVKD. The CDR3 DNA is TGTGCCATCAGTGACGTCGGGTTGGCAAACTCCTACGAGCAGTACTTC. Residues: CAISDVGLANSYEQYF.